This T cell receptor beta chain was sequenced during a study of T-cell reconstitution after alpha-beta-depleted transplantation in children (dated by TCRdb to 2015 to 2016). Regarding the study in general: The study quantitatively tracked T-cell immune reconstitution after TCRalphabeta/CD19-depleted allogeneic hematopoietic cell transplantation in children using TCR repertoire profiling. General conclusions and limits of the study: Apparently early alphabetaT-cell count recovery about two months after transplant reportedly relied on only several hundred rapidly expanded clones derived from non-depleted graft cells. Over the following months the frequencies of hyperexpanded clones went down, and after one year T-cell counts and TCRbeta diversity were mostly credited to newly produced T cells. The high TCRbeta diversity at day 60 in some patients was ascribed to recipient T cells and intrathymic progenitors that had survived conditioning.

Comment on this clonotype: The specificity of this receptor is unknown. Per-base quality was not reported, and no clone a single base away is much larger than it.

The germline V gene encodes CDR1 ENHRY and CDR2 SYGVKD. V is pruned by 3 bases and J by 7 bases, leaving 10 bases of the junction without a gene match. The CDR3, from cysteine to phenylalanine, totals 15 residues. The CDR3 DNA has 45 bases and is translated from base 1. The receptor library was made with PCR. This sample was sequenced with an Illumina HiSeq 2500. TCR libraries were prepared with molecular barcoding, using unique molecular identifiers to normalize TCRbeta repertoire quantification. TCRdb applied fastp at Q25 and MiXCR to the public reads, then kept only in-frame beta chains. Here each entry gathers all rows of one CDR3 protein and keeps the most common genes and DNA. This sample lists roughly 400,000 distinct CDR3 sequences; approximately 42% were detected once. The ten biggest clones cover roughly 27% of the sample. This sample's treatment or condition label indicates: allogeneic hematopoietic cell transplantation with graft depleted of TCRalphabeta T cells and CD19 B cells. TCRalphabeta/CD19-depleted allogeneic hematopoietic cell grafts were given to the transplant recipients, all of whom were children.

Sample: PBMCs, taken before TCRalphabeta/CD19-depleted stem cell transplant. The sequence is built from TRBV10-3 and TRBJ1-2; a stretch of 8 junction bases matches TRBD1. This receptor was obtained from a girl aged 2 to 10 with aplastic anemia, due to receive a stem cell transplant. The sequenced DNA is TGTGCCATCAGTGAACCTGACAGGGGAAGAATTGGCTACACCTTC. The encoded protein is CAISEPDRGRIGYTF.